This record covers a single T cell receptor beta chain. These data belong to a study of blood T cell repertoires in COVID-19. The wider study: The samples span acute and convalescent COVID-19 from the United States, Italy and Spain. T cells, B-cell-depleted T cells, or PBMCs supplied cDNA or gDNA.

The germline V gene encodes CDR1 SNHLY and CDR2 FYNNEI. V lost 8 bases to trimming and J lost 6 bases; unmatched junction nucleotides: 13. The CDR3 runs to 14 residues. Authors' analysis steps: Cell counts per sample came from amplifying reference gene primers. Sequencing was performed with immunoSEQ multiplex PCR; in TCRdb, only in-frame clones are kept and a portion is missing. Clone size and V and J calls were adopted from that table, with D and trimming inferred from the DNA. The sample lists tens of thousands of clones; around 90% were seen once. The sample taken for sequencing was peripheral blood. The V gene is TRBV2, the J gene TRBJ2-7, with 7 bases fitting TRBD1. The origin of this receptor is a human donor in a cohort sampled during active COVID-19. CDR3 bases: TGTGCCAGCGGGAGAGGGGCAGGGGGACGCGAGCAGTACTTC. This encodes CASGRGAGGREQYF.